The clone carrying this TCR beta chain was detected only a few times. Antigen: not known. This entry comes from a study of beta chain features in type 1 diabetes. Study summary: The samples had 85 million to 130 million sorted cells examined in all.

Investigators reverse transcribed all isolated RNA, so they sequenced expressed TCRB transcripts. This table comes from immunoSEQ multiplex PCR, and its TCRdb copy is limited to in-frame clones, with some not included. This repertoire shows hundreds of thousands of clones, more than 12% found once; its top ten account for less than 0.04%. The CDR3 spans 15 residues. Deletions cut 1 base from V and 1 base from J, with 10 bases between. From germline, CDR1 is SGHTA and CDR2 FQGNSA. A sort by CD45RO/CCR7/CD25/CD127/CD95/CD27 yielded CD4+ naive, central memory, regulatory and stem cell-like memory cells. Study-wide results and caveats: Among patients with Type 1 diabetes, TCRB CDR3s were moderately but significantly shorter in every one of the four CD4+ subsets.

Sequenced material: naive CD4+ T cells from blood. The J gene is TRBJ1-1, the V gene TRBV7-2; D ambiguous. The clonotype was recovered from a man between 18 and 35 years old with type 1 diabetes. CDR3 in amino acids: CASSLVVGGNTEAFF. The CDR3 DNA follows: TGTGCCAGCAGCTTAGTCGTCGGAGGGAACACTGAAGCTTTCTTT. Full variable domain (outside the CDR3, taken from reference TRBV7-2 and TRBJ1-1): GAGVSQSPSNKVTEKGKDVELRCDPISGHTALYWYRQSLGQGLEFLIYFQGNSAPDKSGLPSDRFSAERTGGSVSTLTIQRTQQEDSAVYLCASSLVVGGNTEAFFGQGTRLTVV.